A single sample is the source of the 15 T cell receptor beta chains below, sequenced in a study of cytomegalovirus exposure and HLA in healthy donors. The PCR used 60 Vbeta and 13 Jbeta primers. This table comes from immunoSEQ multiplex PCR, and its TCRdb copy is limited to in-frame clones, with some not included. The sample shows about 97,000 clones, approximately 85% of them seen only once. The sample taken for sequencing was PBMCs. The source of these receptors is a man aged 25 to 40 in good health and CMV-seronegative.

This chain uses TRBV14 with TRBJ1-1, with D possibly TRBD1 on 5 matching bases. CDR3 length: 14 amino acids. V was trimmed by 0 bases and J by 4 bases, leaving 9 bases between them. The germline V gene has CDR1 SGHDN and CDR2 FVKESK. The CDR3 sequence is CASSQEIRATEAFF. The CDR3 DNA is TGTGCCAGCAGCCAAGAGATCAGGGCCACTGAAGCTTTCTTT. Complete variable domain (other parts from reference TRBV14 and TRBJ1-1): EAGVTQFPSHSVIEKGQTVTLRCDPISGHDNLYWYRRVMGKEIKFLLHFVKESKQDESGMPNNRFLAERTGGTYSTLKVQPAELEDSGVYFCASSQEIRATEAFFGQGTRLTVV.

The chain joins TRBV27 to TRBJ2-7; perhaps TRBD2 as D (5 bases). The CDR3 length is 16 residues. Germline CDR1 reads MNHEY; CDR2 reads SMNVEV (reference sequence). V dropped 6 bases and J dropped 3 bases, with 21 bases sitting between them. CDR3 sequence: CASSPGLLLSSYEQYF. The CDR3 bases are TGTGCCAGCAGCCCCGGACTCCTCCTTAGCAGCTACGAGCAGTACTTC.

The genes are TRBV19 and TRBJ2-2, with TRBD1 matching over 9 bases. V shed 6 bases and J 0 bases; nucleotides not matched to a gene: 8. Germline assignment: CDR1 LNHDA and CDR2 SQIVND (reference sequence). The CDR3 has 17 amino acids. CDR3 nucleotides: TGTGCCAGTAGGCAAGGACAGGGGTCGGCGAACACCGGGGAGCTGTTTTTT. The encoded protein is CASRQGQGSANTGELFF.

This clone was seen more than once but under ten times. The CDR3 nucleotides read TGTGCCAGCAGCTCCGACCGGGACAGGGGGCGTGAAAAACTGTTTTTT. It codes for CASSSDRDRGREKLFF. The rearrangement links TRBV27 to TRBJ1-4; 12 bases fit TRBD1. V shed 6 bases, J shed 7 bases, and the junction held 9 bases outside the gene matches. Germline lookup yields CDR1 MNHEY and CDR2 SMNVEV (reference sequence). This CDR3 is built from 16 residues.

In the case of this clone: Germline and junction disagree at one end, which may indicate a read error. The chain has TRBV19 and TRBJ1-1; 7 bases agree with TRBD1. There are 14 residues in the CDR3. Germline lookup yields CDR1 LNHDA and CDR2 SQIVND (reference sequence). Written as DNA, the CDR3 is TGTGCCAGTAGTATGAACGACAGGGAAGCTGAGGCTTTCTTT. This sequence encodes CASSMNDREAEAFF.

This clone was recorded once. This chain connects TRBV28 to TRBJ2-7; 8 bases agree with TRBD1. Germline V gene data show CDR1 as MDHEN and CDR2 as SYDVKM. V gave up 1 base and J gave up 3 bases; unmatched junction bases: 11. This CDR3 region has 17 residues. In DNA form, the CDR3 reads TGTGCCAGCAGTTTATTCGTCGGGACAGGACGCGACTACGAGCAGTACTTC. Amino acids: CASSLFVGTGRDYEQYF.

The chain uses TRBV13 and TRBJ1-4; D gene unclear. The tail of the sequence fits TRBJ2-2 better, so the J call may be wrong. CDR1 and CDR2 from the germline V gene are PRHDT and FYEKMQ (reference sequence). CDR3 length: 14 amino acids. DNA for the CDR3: TGTGCCAGCAGCTTATCAGGCAACGAGCGGGAGCTGTTTTTT. It yields the protein CASSLSGNERELFF.

This clone has a single count. The V call is TRBV15, the J call TRBJ2-7, with D possibly matching TRBD2 (6 bases). This CDR3 region has 15 residues. Looked up from germline, CDR1 is LNHNV and CDR2 is YYDKDF (reference sequence). Deletions cut 0 bases from V and 6 bases from J, with 15 bases between. CDR3 bases: TGTGCCACCAGCAGAGAACGGGAGTGGCGGGTCGAGCAGTACTTC. Protein product: CATSREREWRVEQYF.

The V call is TRBV6-5, the J call TRBJ1-2; D possibly corresponds to TRBD1 (5 bases). The germline V gene has CDR1 MNHEY and CDR2 SVGAGI. CDR3 size: 15 residues. V was cut by 1 base and J by 2 bases, with 11 bases left in between. In DNA, the CDR3 is TGTGCCAGCAGTTACTTGGTGGCAGGGAACTATGGCTACACCTTC. Protein: CASSYLVAGNYGYTF.

The chain recombines TRBV28 with TRBJ1-2; perhaps TRBD1 as D (5 bases). V was trimmed by 3 bases and J by 4 bases, leaving 12 bases between them. CDR3 length equals 14 residues. Germline loops: CDR1 MDHEN, CDR2 SYDVKM. The CDR3 reads CASSLARGSYGYTF. CDR3 nucleotide sequence: TGTGCCAGCAGTTTGGCTAGGGGCAGCTATGGCTACACCTTC.

The sample holds a few counts of this clone. This chain uses TRBV7-9 with TRBJ2-7; 10 bases align to TRBD2. The CDR3 runs 18 residues. With V trimmed by 2 bases and J by 0 bases, 10 bases remained unmatched. Looked up from germline, CDR1 is SEHNR and CDR2 is FQNEAQ (reference sequence). The CDR3 loop reads CASSLRGSTSGHSYEQYF. The CDR3 bases are TGTGCCAGCAGCTTAAGGGGTTCGACTAGCGGGCACTCCTACGAGCAGTACTTC.

The chain combines TRBV27 with TRBJ2-3, with a possible D match to TRBD2 (6 bases). V was cut by 3 bases and J by 2 bases, with 6 bases left in between. CDR3 size: 13 residues. Germline-derived CDR1 and CDR2 are MNHEY and SMNVEV (reference sequence). The DNA for the CDR3 is TGTGCCAGCAGTTTGGGACTCACAGATACGCAGTATTTT. Encoded protein: CASSLGLTDTQYF.

V is TRBV7-8 and J is TRBJ1-1, with D unresolved. Between the trimmed V and J ends, which lost 6 bases and 1 base, there was a span of 18 bases. The CDR3 extends over 16 amino acids. From germline, CDR1 is SGHVS and CDR2 FQNEAQ. CDR3 protein: CASSYKTATTNTEAFF. DNA of the CDR3: TGTGCCAGCAGTTACAAGACGGCGACTACGAACACTGAAGCTTTCTTT.

V is TRBV15 and J is TRBJ2-1; TRBD2 matches 16 bases. With V trimmed by 8 bases and J by 10 bases, 14 bases remained unmatched. Looked up from germline, CDR1 is LNHNV and CDR2 is YYDKDF (reference sequence). The CDR3 totals 17 residues. This CDR3 is CATVMPGLAGGPGEQFF. The CDR3 region has the DNA TGTGCCACCGTAATGCCGGGACTAGCGGGAGGGCCGGGGGAGCAGTTCTTC.

This clone came up a few times. V gene TRBV25-1 combines with J gene TRBJ2-5, with 7 positions matching TRBD1. V lost 1 base and J lost 2; bases outside the gene matches: 4. CDR3 length equals 15 residues. CDR1 is MGHDK and CDR2 is SYGVNS in the germline V gene. The CDR3 is CASSESGTVQETQYF. CDR3 coding DNA: TGTGCCAGCAGTGAATCCGGGACAGTACAAGAGACCCAGTACTTC.